The 5 T cell receptor beta chains below all came from one sample that was sequenced in a study of T-cell reconstitution after alpha-beta-depleted transplantation in children. Unique molecular identifiers featured in how the TCRbeta library was prepared. One entry per CDR3 protein, called by TCRdb with MiXCR from the PCR reads. This table holds a few hundred thousand distinct CDR3 sequences, around a tenth found once. The starting material was PBMCs from the stem cell graft donor, obtained from the stem cell graft. The receptor set was obtained from a human donor who donated a stem cell graft to a child with acute lymphoblastic leukemia.

This clonotype has a handful of counts. CDR3 bases: TGCGCCAGCAGCCCATCCGGGACGACCAGCGGGAAGTACGAGCAGTACTTC. Translated: CASSPSGTTSGKYEQYF. This chain joins TRBV4-1 and TRBJ2-7, with TRBD2 matching over 7 bases. Trimming cost V 4 bases and J 4 bases; bases outside gene matches: 16. This CDR3 contains 17 residues. The V gene's germline CDR1 is MGHRA and CDR2 YSYEKL.

This clonotype appeared many times. The CDR3: CASSLQTGVGNYEQYF. The CDR3 coding sequence is TGCGCCAGCAGTCTTCAGACCGGGGTGGGGAACTACGAGCAGTACTTC. The chain uses TRBV5-1 and TRBJ2-7; D may be TRBD2 (5 bases). Trimming removed 5 bases at V and 3 bases at J, with 21 bases between. CDR3 length: 16 residues. Germline V gene sequence: CDR1 SGHRS, CDR2 YFSETQ.

This clonotype was observed a few times. The J gene is TRBJ2-6, the V gene TRBV15; TRBD1 is a possible D gene (6 bases). V lost 3 bases, J lost 5 bases, and 11 bases lay in between. The CDR3 runs 15 residues. CDR1 is LNHNV and CDR2 is YYDKDF in the germline V gene (reference sequence). The CDR3 DNA sequence: TGTGCCACCAGCAGGGCCGGGACACGGGCCAACGTCCTGACTTTC. It is translated as CATSRAGTRANVLTF.

A single count supports this clonotype. This chain uses TRBV12-3 or TRBV12-4 with TRBJ2-7; 10 nucleotides align to TRBD2. The CDR3 contains 13 residues. The V and J ends lost 7 bases and 5 bases, in that order; junction bases with no gene match: 5. The CDR3 DNA follows: TGTGCCAGCAAGTCACTAGCGGGAAACGAGCAGTACTTC. This sequence encodes CASKSLAGNEQYF.

This clonotype was observed at least ten times. The chain uses TRBV20-1 and TRBJ2-3; possible D gene TRBD2, 5 bases. The CDR3 runs to 14 residues. Germline loops: CDR1 DFQATT, CDR2 SNEGSKA (reference sequence). V was trimmed by 0 bases and J by 0 bases, leaving 7 bases between them. CDR3 bases: TGCAGTGCTAGAGATACTAGTAGCACAGATACGCAGTATTTT. Encoded protein: CSARDTSSTDTQYF.